The sequence of this TCR beta chain was determined in a study of cytomegalovirus exposure and HLA in healthy donors (TCRdb year 2017). Describing the broader study: An earlier analysis of under 600 of the donors reported 250 to 350 Gb of sequence data and more than 90 million unique TCR beta sequences from some 180 million T cells. An early release that covered roughly 600 HLA-typed donors contained around 300 gigabases of sequencing data and 85 million to 100 million unique TCR sequences. Of the roughly 400 genotyped donors, approximately 83% fell in the genetic ancestry cluster associated with self-reported Caucasian donors. The aim of the study was to test whether cataloging public T cell receptors could identify signatures of past pathogen exposure. The study used immunosequencing to profile the T cell repertoires of under 700 subjects and linked those repertoires to cytomegalovirus serostatus. Along with the roughly 670-subject first cohort, a separate validation cohort of around 120 different subjects was used. The study combined high-throughput TCR immunosequencing, statistical association of individual TCRs with disease status, and machine learning to predict cytomegalovirus infection status. A later analysis re-analyzed previously published TCR beta repertoires from 666 donors and added high-resolution HLA genotyping to study TCR occurrence patterns. Rather than using new phenotypic data, the later analysis identified candidate immune exposures from TCR beta sequences and from how often those sequences occurred across donors. In an earlier analysis of 587 of the donors, high-throughput TCR beta sequencing was used to judge whether each TCR beta V gene segment behaved as functional or pseudogenic. Donor age, sex, ethnicity and CMV serostatus were compiled alongside the repertoire data. In a later genetic analysis, genome-wide SNP genotypes for about three fifths of the roughly 670 donors were used, and that subset was treated as a discovery cohort. All discovery cohort repertoires had been generated on a single sequencing platform. HLA typing covered class I and class II loci at four-digit resolution. The number of donors typed differed by locus, with about 629-640 for A, B, C, DRB1 and DQB1, 522 for DQA1, about 610 for DPA1, and 400 to 490 for DPB1. A handful of DR-DQ haplotypes were handled as single units for association and clustering because linkage in the cohort was strong. Across around 400 genotyped donors of the cohort, an average of about 250,000 unique TCR beta nucleotide sequences per donor were sequenced, and roughly a sixth of those sequences were non-productive.

The CDR3 runs 17 amino acids, cysteine and phenylalanine included. The DNA shown is the 51-base CDR3, in frame from base 1. Taken from the germline V gene, the CDR1 and CDR2 loops are MGHRA and YSYEKL. V drops 1 base and J drops 2 bases, leaving 14 bases in between. The cohort comprised around 690 healthy bone marrow donors. Cohort members were all nominally healthy when sampled, although unrecorded immune exposures were likely present. The donor tested CMV seropositive and was one of the 289 seropositive cohort members. A peripheral blood sample was provided by each donor, and peripheral blood mononuclear cells were used for TCR beta sequencing. The Qiagen DNeasy Blood Extraction Kit was used to extract genomic DNA from the blood cell samples. Libraries were built with the immunoSEQ multiplex PCR assay. For the multiplex PCR, a mixture combining 60 forward primers for TCR Vbeta segments and 13 reverse primers for TCR Jbeta segments was used. The CDR3 region of rearranged TCR beta genes was amplified from genomic DNA by a multiplex PCR assay. Amplified TCR beta libraries were sequenced as 87-base-pair reads on the Illumina HiSeq System. For the original study's pipeline: Across the roughly 600 repertoires, a later analysis counted tens of millions of unique TCR beta chains, around 11 million of which were shared by at least two donors. Raw reads were error-corrected and collapsed into unique sequences by a nearest-neighbor algorithm in which closely related sequences were merged to remove PCR and sequencing errors. CDR3 sequences were aligned to IMGT reference sequences to assign V, D and J gene segments. For a sequence to be retained, a match of at least six nucleotides was required to both a V gene segment and a J gene segment. Rearrangements were classified as productive when the CDR3 lacked stop codons and remained in frame with V and J, and all other rearrangements were classified as non-productive. CDR3 was defined according to IMGT convention as the region running from the second conserved V-encoded cysteine to the conserved J-encoded phenylalanine. In an earlier analysis of around 640 of the donors, sequences lacking an unambiguous match to a single V gene segment were excluded. In an earlier analysis of approximately 500 of the donors, a V segment was called functional when productive rearrangements were above 56.7%, and segregating when the standard deviation between donors exceeded 5%. A statistical classification framework was developed to diagnose cytomegalovirus status using the catalog of TCR beta chain sequences. V and J gene assignment, in a later analysis, came from comparing TCR nucleotide sequences with IMGT/GENE-DB human TR gene sequences. The TCRdist pipeline was used in a later analysis to assign CDR3 sequences and most-parsimonious VDJ recombination scenarios. In a later analysis, each TCR beta chain was defined by its CDR3 amino acid sequence together with its V-gene family, and reads lacking a unique V-gene family were excluded. In a later analysis, around 650 highly shared, low-generation-probability nucleotide sequences were removed to address suspected cross-contamination and a sequencing artifact. For each public chain, a later analysis derived a clonal expansion index from normalized ranks of inferred template counts within each repertoire. Generation probabilities in a later analysis came from a VDJ recombination model fitted to out-of-frame rearrangements, and those results were checked against IGoR. Hypergeometric tests were used in a later analysis to score TCR-TCR, TCR-HLA and TCR-CMV co-occurrence, with a repertoire-size bias correction applied to the TCR pairs. In a later analysis, false discovery rates were estimated by permuting HLA or CMV assignments 20 times. In a later analysis, co-occurring TCRs were grouped using DBSCAN, with TCRdist sequence similarity added in when clustering inside HLA-allele-positive subsets. Co-occurrence clustering excluded repertoires with fewer than 30,000 or more than 120,000 public chains, plus five with anomalous nucleotide sharing. TCRdb took over this immuneACCESS table, retaining in-frame rearrangements with V and J assigned. Such tables are incomplete; in checked studies, under half of the missing clones stem from an unresolved V gene, and the remainder is unexplained. That table gives V, J and clone size, and the DNA gave D and trimming. Here the sample has 90,000 to 140,000 clones; 75% to 90% occur a single time. 6% to 8% of the sample rests with the top ten.

As regards this clone: Its target antigen remains unknown. No per-base quality is available; no much larger clone lies one base away.

Overall study results and their limits: The sequencing pipeline was judged likely to have produced a cluster of highly shared sequence variants as a technical artifact. Only TCR beta chains were sequenced in this cohort, and the absence of alpha or paired-chain data limited detectable features. Broadly in line with IMGT annotations, most TCR beta V segments showed up in productive rearrangements about 87% or about 30% of the time in an earlier analysis of around 550 of the donors. A later genetic analysis associated a missense DCLRE1C variant with V-gene and J-gene trimming of TCR beta chains, and an independent cohort replicated the association. The authors suggested that the approach could potentially be extended to other disease states and immunological phenotypes. In both the original and validation cohorts, the classifier was reported to diagnose cytomegalovirus status with high specificity and sensitivity. While some public TCRs were present in many individuals, most TCR sequences turned up only very rarely across donors. Because some donors lacked HLA typing at each locus, the association tests relied only on the typed subset. Some IMGT-functional V segments, including TRBV6-2 and TRBV6-3, could not be distinguished by the 87-base-pair reads and were therefore excluded. Roughly uniform sequencing depth across donors was assumed in presence/absence analyses, although this assumption may not hold. When HLA alleles, especially DR and DQ, strongly co-occurred, attributing TCR associations to individual alleles was difficult. In a later genetic analysis, fewer N-insertions in productive TCRs were reported among donors in an Asian-associated ancestry cluster than the roughly 640-donor mean. In vitro tests confirmed that a few of the cytomegalovirus-associated TCR beta chains recognize cytomegalovirus antigens. According to a later analysis, parvovirus B19, influenza, CMV and Epstein-Barr virus appeared linked to several top co-occurrence clusters. In a later analysis, TCR association rates were found to vary across HLA loci, with the most associated TCRs seen for DRB1 alleles and the fewest for HLA-C alleles. Because counts were too low, some 17 rarely observed V segments, including chromosome 9 orphons, were excluded from the earlier analysis of some 540 of the donors. In a later analysis, HLA-associated TCR beta chains showed more clonal expansion and lower generation probabilities than non-associated chains that were equally common. CMV serostatus was the only immune exposure information available for the cohort. A further reported finding was that TCR beta sequences accurately predicted the HLA-A and HLA-B alleles for most subjects in the first cohort. Linkage disequilibrium might explain the correlated functional status among segregating V segments, but an unknown experimental factor could not be ruled out. Most CMV-associated TCR beta chains appeared to be HLA-restricted in a later analysis, and the HLA associations seemed to be driven largely by CMV exposure. In a later analysis, some 17,000 TCR beta sequences were associated with specific HLA alleles at a false discovery rate of 0.05. The study listed approximately 150 TCR beta chains as associated with cytomegalovirus.

The TCR comes from a man in his thirties or forties in good health and CMV-seropositive. The sequenced sample was PBMCs. The chain is encoded by TRBV4-1 joined to TRBJ2-2; TRBD2 is a possible D gene, resting on 6 matching bases. The DNA sequence is given as TGCGCCAGCAGCCAAGGGAGGGCCCGGGACAACACCGGGGAGCTGTTTTTT. Its protein product is CASSQGRARDNTGELFF.